The 26 T cell receptor beta chains in this list originate from one sample, sequenced in a study of CD8 T cells in Susac syndrome. When the RNA was reverse transcribed, random hexamers were used with an input of 0.5 to 1 ug. MiXCR, applied by TCRdb to the immunoSEQ multiplex PCR reads, yields one record per CDR3 protein. This sample has about 210,000 distinct CDR3 sequences, with 94% found just once. Sequencing was performed on CD4+ T cells from PBMCs. These receptors came from a human donor with Susac syndrome.

This clonotype was picked up a small number of times. The V call is TRBV29-1, the J call TRBJ1-5; D is undetermined. V was cut by 4 bases and J by 4 bases, with 11 bases left in between. Germline V CDR1 and CDR2: SQVTM, ANQGSEA. This CDR3 region has 13 residues. The CDR3 loop is CSVAQSINQPQHF. CDR3 sequence (DNA): TGCAGCGTTGCCCAATCAATTAATCAGCCCCAGCATTTT. The full variable domain, its missing parts supplied by reference TRBV29-1 and TRBJ1-5, is SAVISQKPSRDICQRGTSLTIQCQVDSQVTMMFWYRQQPGQSLTLIATANQGSEATYESGFVIDKFPISRPNLTFSTLTVSNMSPEDSSIYLCSVAQSINQPQHFGDGTRLSIL.

The chain combines TRBV12-3 or TRBV12-4 with TRBJ2-3; 7 bases are a match to TRBD1. The CDR3 has 16 residues. J gave up 1 base and V 4 bases, and 8 bases lay outside the gene matches. The CDR3 DNA reads as TGTGCCAGCAGTTCAACCGGGACAGACCGCACAGATACGCAGTATTTT. Translating it yields CASSSTGTDRTDTQYF.

This clonotype appeared a single time. The chain recombines TRBV5-4 with TRBJ2-7; 9 nucleotides agree with TRBD1. V shed 2 bases and J 2 bases; nucleotides not matched to a gene: 5. The CDR3 loop spans 15 amino acids. Per germline, CDR1 SGHNT and CDR2 YYREEE (reference sequence). CDR3 loop: CASSFVRQGAYEQYF. In DNA form, the CDR3 reads TGTGCCAGCAGCTTCGTCCGACAGGGGGCCTACGAGCAGTACTTC.

The chain uses TRBV6-2 or TRBV6-3 and TRBJ2-5; TRBD1 might be the D (7 bases). The CDR3 sequence is 16 residues long. The V gene lost 6 bases and the J gene lost 1 base, with 18 bases spanning the gap. Germline V gene data show CDR1 as MNHEY and CDR2 as SVGEGT. The CDR3 DNA is TGTGCCAGCAGAGGAGGGGGCGGGCCAACCCAAGAGACCCAGTACTTC. This codes for CASRGGGGPTQETQYF.

This chain joins TRBV20-1 and TRBJ2-3; D is possibly TRBD2 (5 bases). Germline CDR1 and CDR2: DFQATT and SNEGSKA (reference sequence). This CDR3 comprises 14 residues. With 3 bases removed from V and 6 bases from J, the gap between germline ends came to 16 bases. The CDR3 bases are TGCAGTGCTAGCCCCAAATCGCGGGCGGATACGCAGTATTTT. It yields the protein CSASPKSRADTQYF.

The V and J genes are TRBV29-1 and TRBJ2-7; D ambiguous. V was clipped by 5 bases and J by 5 bases, with 22 bases between them. Germline lookup yields CDR1 SQVTM and CDR2 ANQGSEA. The length of the CDR3 is 15 residues. The CDR3 bases are TGCAGCGTTTCGGTTTCGCAGCGCCAAGGGAACGAGCAGTACTTC. Translating it yields CSVSVSQRQGNEQYF.

V gene TRBV7-2 combines with J gene TRBJ2-1; 8 bases match TRBD2. The CDR3 length is 15 residues. The trim removed 4 bases at V and 4 bases at J, leaving 6 bases unmatched. Per germline, CDR1 SGHTA and CDR2 FQGNSA. Written as DNA, the CDR3 is TGTGCCAGCAGCTCACCGGGGGGGCAGTACAATGAGCAGTTCTTC. Its protein product is CASSSPGGQYNEQFF.

The CDR3 coding sequence is TGTGCCAGCAGTTCCTCGGCCATATATTTT. Translated: CASSSSAIYF. The chain combines TRBV28 with TRBJ1-3; no definite D call. Looked up from germline, CDR1 is MDHEN and CDR2 is SYDVKM. V was shortened by 4 bases and J by 11 bases, with 6 bases between the two germline ends. The CDR3 length is 10 residues.

This chain connects TRBV7-2 to TRBJ2-7; 8 bases line up with TRBD1. The CDR3 runs to 14 residues. The germline V gene encodes CDR1 SGHTA and CDR2 FQGNSA. V trimming: 3 bases; J trimming: 6 bases; junction bases outside the gene matches: 7. The CDR3, as DNA: TGTGCCAGCAGCTTGACAGGGGCAGGGGTCGAGCAGTACTTC. Amino acid sequence: CASSLTGAGVEQYF.

This chain connects TRBV9 to TRBJ1-2, with D perhaps TRBD1 (5 bases). Looked up from germline, CDR1 is SGDLS and CDR2 is YYNGEE. V gave up 0 bases and J gave up 6 bases, with 9 bases separating them. The CDR3 has 13 residues. The CDR3 loop reads CASSVGQPHGYTF. CDR3 in DNA: TGTGCCAGCAGCGTAGGACAGCCTCATGGCTACACCTTC.

This clonotype was seen more than once but under ten times. The CDR3 region is CASSFAGAGEKLFF. Here the CDR3 DNA reads TGTGCCAGCAGTTTCGCGGGGGCAGGGGAAAAACTGTTTTTT. The chain links TRBV27 to TRBJ1-4; perhaps TRBD1 as D (6 bases). Trimming removed 3 bases at V and 8 bases at J, with 13 bases between. The CDR3 has 14 amino acids. Germline V CDR1 and CDR2: MNHEY, SMNVEV (reference sequence).

The rearrangement uses TRBV7-9 and TRBJ1-1; 8 bases line up with TRBD1. The V gene's germline CDR1 is SEHNR and CDR2 FQNEAQ (reference sequence). This CDR3 contains 12 residues. Trimming cost V 6 bases and J 8 bases; bases outside gene matches: 5. CDR3 region: CASSRDRREAFF. CDR3 nucleotide sequence: TGTGCCAGCAGTCGGGACAGGCGAGAAGCTTTCTTT.

The chain couples TRBV5-6 to TRBJ1-2; D is ambiguous. CDR1 is SGHDT, CDR2 YYEEEE, per germline. The CDR3 has 14 residues. Trimming left V 5 bases short and J 4 bases short, with 15 bases between. The DNA for the CDR3 is TGTGCCAGCAGGGGGTGGGCGCTGACCTATGGCTACACCTTC. This encodes CASRGWALTYGYTF.

This clonotype was observed a handful of times. This chain joins TRBV28 and TRBJ2-2, with D possibly matching TRBD2 (5 bases). Trimming stripped 2 bases from V and 7 bases from J, with 5 bases between. In germline, CDR1 is MDHEN, CDR2 SYDVKM. The CDR3 length is 12 residues. CDR3 nucleotides: TGTGCCAGCAGTTTAGGGAGCGGGGAGCTGTTTTTT. Amino acid sequence: CASSLGSGELFF. Drawing the rest from reference TRBV28 and TRBJ2-2, the complete variable domain is DVKVTQSSRYLVKRTGEKVFLECVQDMDHENMFWYRQDPGLGLRLIYFSYDVKMKEKGDIPEGYSVSREKKERFSLILESASTNQTSMYLCASSLGSGELFFGEGSRLTVL.

The genes are TRBV30 and TRBJ1-3, with a possible D match to TRBD1 (5 bases). Germline loops: CDR1 GTSNPN, CDR2 SVGIG (reference sequence). The CDR3 consists of 16 residues. The germline V and J ends were trimmed by 2 bases and 0 bases, with 14 bases remaining between them. The CDR3 sequence: CAWSRDGGSSGNTIYF. Here the CDR3 DNA reads TGTGCCTGGAGTCGGGACGGAGGTTCCTCTGGAAACACCATATATTTT.

The rearrangement links TRBV6-5 to TRBJ1-2; D remains unclear. CDR1 and CDR2 from the germline V gene are MNHEY and SVGAGI. This CDR3 region has 13 residues. V was pared by 5 bases and J by 6 bases, with 13 bases between. CDR3 nucleotide sequence: TGTGCCAGCAGTGTGGGTCCTAGGGATGGCTACACCTTC. Encoded protein: CASSVGPRDGYTF.

The chain links TRBV30 to TRBJ1-5; the match to TRBD1 covers 9 bases. In germline, CDR1 is GTSNPN, CDR2 SVGIG (reference sequence). Losses at the gene ends were 0 bases for V and 5 bases for J; bases not matched to a gene: 17. The CDR3 consists of 19 residues. The chain's CDR3 is CAWSVKQGARSNGDQPQHF. In DNA form, the CDR3 reads TGTGCCTGGAGTGTAAAACAGGGGGCGCGCTCCAATGGGGATCAGCCCCAGCATTTT.

The chain is built from TRBV25-1 and TRBJ1-4; D unresolved. Between the trimmed V and J ends, which lost 5 bases and 4 bases, there was a span of 14 bases. Germline loops: CDR1 MGHDK, CDR2 SYGVNS. CDR3 length equals 15 residues. As DNA, the CDR3 is TGTGCCAGCAGTCCACACCAGGCCCTTAATGAAAAACTGTTTTTT. As protein: CASSPHQALNEKLFF.

This chain joins TRBV4-3 and TRBJ1-1, with D possibly being TRBD1 (6 bases). The V end lost 3 bases, the J end lost 4 bases, and 12 bases lay between the germline ends. Germline CDR1 and CDR2: LGHNA and YSLEER. The CDR3 covers 14 residues. In nucleotides, the CDR3 is TGCGCCAGCAGCCAGTCAGGGGAGAGCACTGAAGCTTTCTTT. Residues: CASSQSGESTEAFF.

This clonotype came up once. V gene TRBV5-1 combines with J gene TRBJ2-2; 8 nucleotides match TRBD1. V lost 4 bases and J lost 3; bases outside the gene matches: 5. CDR3 length: 15 amino acids. In germline, CDR1 is SGHRS, CDR2 YFSETQ. Here the CDR3 DNA reads TGCGCCAGCAGCACGACAGGGGCGGACACCGGGGAGCTGTTTTTT. It is translated as CASSTTGADTGELFF.

The chain is built from TRBV5-1 and TRBJ2-1; tentative D call: TRBD2 (6 bases). Germline assignment: CDR1 SGHRS and CDR2 YFSETQ. This CDR3 comprises 13 residues. The V gene lost 1 base and the J gene lost 7 bases, with 9 bases spanning the gap. CDR3 DNA: TGCGCCAGCAGCTTGCCGGGGGATAATGAGCAGTTCTTC. Protein: CASSLPGDNEQFF. Variable domain in full (rest from reference TRBV5-1 and TRBJ2-1): KAGVTQTPRYLIKTRGQQVTLSCSPISGHRSVSWYQQTPGQGLQFLFEYFSETQRNKGNFPGRFSGRQFSNSRSEMNVSTLELGDSALYLCASSLPGDNEQFFGPGTRLTVL.

The genes are TRBV6-5 and TRBJ2-1, with D unclear. The V end was cut by 6 bases, the J end by 4 bases, with 4 bases between. Germline loops: CDR1 MNHEY, CDR2 SVGAGI. The CDR3 is 11 amino acids. CDR3 loop: CASRTYNEQFF. CDR3 DNA: TGTGCCAGCAGGACTTACAATGAGCAGTTCTTC.

This chain links TRBV5-5 with TRBJ1-3; D not certain. The CDR3 is made up of 15 amino acids. V shed 4 bases and J shed 0 bases, with 11 bases lying between them. Germline V gene sequence: CDR1 SGHKS, CDR2 YYEKEE (reference sequence). The CDR3 loop reads CASSAVPASGNTIYF. The CDR3, as DNA: TGTGCCAGCAGCGCAGTTCCTGCCTCTGGAAACACCATATATTTT.

The gene calls are TRBV3-1 and TRBJ2-1, with 7 bases that match TRBD2. V lost 3 bases to trimming and J lost 14 bases; unmatched junction nucleotides: 13. This CDR3 is built from 14 residues. CDR1 is LGHDT, CDR2 YNNKEL, per germline (reference sequence). The CDR3 reads CASSQGTGGTRKFF. Here the CDR3 DNA reads TGTGCCAGCAGCCAGGGTACCGGGGGGACCCGTAAGTTCTTC.

The rearrangement uses TRBV24-1 and TRBJ2-1; no definite D call. Per germline, CDR1 KGHDR and CDR2 SFDVKD. The CDR3 is 14 amino acids. With 0 bases removed from V and 1 base from J, the gap between germline ends came to 3 bases. Here the CDR3 reads CATSDLGSYNEQFF. The CDR3 DNA reads as TGTGCCACCAGTGATTTGGGGTCCTACAATGAGCAGTTCTTC.

J is TRBJ1-1 and V is TRBV9, with 7 bases matching TRBD1. The germline CDR1 and CDR2 sequences are SGDLS and YYNGEE. The CDR3 runs to 14 residues. V lost 3 bases to trimming and J lost 6 bases; unmatched junction nucleotides: 8. CDR3 in amino acids: CASSEGGQSAEAFF. The CDR3, as DNA: TGTGCCAGCAGCGAGGGGGGACAGTCTGCTGAAGCTTTCTTT. Looking up the rest from reference TRBV9 and TRBJ1-1 gives the full variable domain: DSGVTQTPKHLITATGQRVTLRCSPRSGDLSVYWYQQSLDQGLQFLIQYYNGEERAKGNILERFSAQQFPDLHSELNLSSLELGDSALYFCASSEGGQSAEAFFGQGTRLTVV.